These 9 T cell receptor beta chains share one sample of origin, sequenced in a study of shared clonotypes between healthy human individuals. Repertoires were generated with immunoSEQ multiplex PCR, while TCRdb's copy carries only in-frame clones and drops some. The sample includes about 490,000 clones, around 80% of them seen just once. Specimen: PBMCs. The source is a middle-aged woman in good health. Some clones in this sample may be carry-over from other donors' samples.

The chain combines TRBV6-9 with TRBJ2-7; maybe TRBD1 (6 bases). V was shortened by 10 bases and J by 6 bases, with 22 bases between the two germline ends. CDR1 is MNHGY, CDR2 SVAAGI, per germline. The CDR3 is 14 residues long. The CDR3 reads CATKGRGPSREQYF. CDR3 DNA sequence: TGTGCCACCAAGGGCAGGGGCCCTTCTCGCGAGCAGTACTTC.

CDR3 region: CASSPGLAGGVTSTDTQYF. In DNA, the CDR3 is TGTGCCAGCAGCCCTGGACTAGCGGGAGGGGTAACTAGCACAGATACGCAGTATTTT. The V and J genes are TRBV5-4 and TRBJ2-3; 15 bases agree with TRBD2. V gave up 4 bases and J gave up 0 bases; unmatched junction bases: 9. CDR3 length: 19 amino acids. Germline assignment: CDR1 SGHNT and CDR2 YYREEE (reference sequence).

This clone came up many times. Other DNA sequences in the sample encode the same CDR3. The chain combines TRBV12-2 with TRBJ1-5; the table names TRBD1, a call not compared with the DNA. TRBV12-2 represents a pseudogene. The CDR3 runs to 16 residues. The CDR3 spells CASRSPSGTELPPQHF. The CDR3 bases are TGTGCAAGTCGCTCTCCCTCCGGGACAGAATTACCTCCCCAGCATTTT.

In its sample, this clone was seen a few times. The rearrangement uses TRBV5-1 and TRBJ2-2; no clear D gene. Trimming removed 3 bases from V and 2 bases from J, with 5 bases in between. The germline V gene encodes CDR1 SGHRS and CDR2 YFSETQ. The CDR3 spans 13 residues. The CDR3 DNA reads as TGCGCCAGCAGCTCATCTAACACCGGGGAGCTGTTTTTT. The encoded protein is CASSSSNTGELFF. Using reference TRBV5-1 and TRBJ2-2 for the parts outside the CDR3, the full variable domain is KAGVTQTPRYLIKTRGQQVTLSCSPISGHRSVSWYQQTPGQGLQFLFEYFSETQRNKGNFPGRFSGRQFSNSRSEMNVSTLELGDSALYLCASSSSNTGELFFGEGSRLTVL.

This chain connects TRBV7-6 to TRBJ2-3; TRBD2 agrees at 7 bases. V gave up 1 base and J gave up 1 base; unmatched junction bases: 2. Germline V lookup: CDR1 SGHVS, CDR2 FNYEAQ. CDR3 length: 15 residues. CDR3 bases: TGTGCCAGCAGCTTAGTGCGGGAGCGCACAGATACGCAGTATTTT. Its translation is CASSLVRERTDTQYF.

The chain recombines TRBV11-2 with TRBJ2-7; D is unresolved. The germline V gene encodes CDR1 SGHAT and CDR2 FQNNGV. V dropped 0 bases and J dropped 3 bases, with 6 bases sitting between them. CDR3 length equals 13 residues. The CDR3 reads CASSLEGVYEQYF. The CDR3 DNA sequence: TGTGCCAGCAGCTTAGAAGGTGTCTACGAGCAGTACTTC.

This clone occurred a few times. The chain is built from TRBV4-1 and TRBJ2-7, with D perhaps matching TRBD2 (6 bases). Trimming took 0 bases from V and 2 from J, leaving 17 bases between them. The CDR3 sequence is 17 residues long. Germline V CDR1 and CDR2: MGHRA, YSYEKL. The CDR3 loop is CASSQDLGRTTTYEQYF. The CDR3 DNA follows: TGCGCCAGCAGCCAAGACCTCGGTAGGACTACTACCTACGAGCAGTACTTC.

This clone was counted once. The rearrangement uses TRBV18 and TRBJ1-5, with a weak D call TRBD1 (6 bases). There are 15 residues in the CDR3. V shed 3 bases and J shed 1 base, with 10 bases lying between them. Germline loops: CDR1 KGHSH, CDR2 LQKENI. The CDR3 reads CASSPTGLSNQPQHF. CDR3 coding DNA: TGTGCCAGCTCACCTACAGGGTTAAGCAATCAGCCCCAGCATTTT.

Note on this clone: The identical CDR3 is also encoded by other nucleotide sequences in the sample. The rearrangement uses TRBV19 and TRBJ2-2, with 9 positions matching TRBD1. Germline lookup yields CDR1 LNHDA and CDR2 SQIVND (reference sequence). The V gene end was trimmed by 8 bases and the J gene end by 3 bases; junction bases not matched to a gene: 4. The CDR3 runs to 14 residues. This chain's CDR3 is CASSGQGYTGELFF. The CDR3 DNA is TGTGCCAGTTCGGGACAGGGCTACACCGGGGAGCTGTTTTTT.